This is a list of T cell receptor beta chains from one sample in a study of control samples from healthy donors and cancer patients. Clones were sequenced by immunoSEQ multiplex PCR, and TCRdb holds only the in-frame ones, with some missing. The sample yields roughly 95,000 clones, over 85% seen once. The sample was blood. The receptors come from a human donor in good health. The donor label of this sample is uncertain. CDR3s include the opening cysteine and the closing phenylalanine or tryptophan. Each record gives: D gene, clone size, J gene, V gene, CDR3 DNA, CDR3 protein. D genes are given only for firm matches. Rows give clone size only sometimes, using once, few, many, or a class for an expanded clone.

d_call: NA; clone_size: few; j_call: TRBJ1-5; v_call: TRBV24-1; cdr3_nt: TGTGCCACCAGTGATCGAGGGGTTGGCAATCAGCCCCAGCATTTT; cdr3_aa: CATSDRGVGNQPQHF
d_call: NA; clone_size: NA; j_call: TRBJ2-3; v_call: TRBV6-2/TRBV6-3; cdr3_nt: TGTGCCAGCAGTTACTTTCGACTTTCCACAGATACGCAGTATTTT; cdr3_aa: CASSYFRLSTDTQYF
d_call: TRBD1; clone_size: NA; j_call: TRBJ2-7; v_call: TRBV3-1/TRBV3-2; cdr3_nt: TGTGCCAGCAGCCAAGGTGTACAGGGGTGGGAGCAGTACTTC; cdr3_aa: CASSQGVQGWEQYF
d_call: NA; clone_size: few; j_call: TRBJ1-2; v_call: TRBV7-2; cdr3_nt: TGTGCCAGCAGCATTTGGGGCCCGGAGGACTATGGCTACACCTTC; cdr3_aa: CASSIWGPEDYGYTF
d_call: NA; clone_size: NA; j_call: TRBJ1-2; v_call: TRBV24-1; cdr3_nt: TGTGCCACCAGTGATTGGGGAGGCTACACCTTC; cdr3_aa: CATSDWGGYTF
d_call: NA; clone_size: NA; j_call: TRBJ2-1; v_call: TRBV5-1; cdr3_nt: TGCGCCAGCAGCTTGGAGGGGGACAATGAGCAGTTCTTC; cdr3_aa: CASSLEGDNEQFF
d_call: TRBD1; clone_size: NA; j_call: TRBJ1-2; v_call: TRBV14; cdr3_nt: TGTGCCAGCAGCCGAACCCAGGGGGGACGTGGCTACACCTTC; cdr3_aa: CASSRTQGGRGYTF
d_call: TRBD2; clone_size: NA; j_call: TRBJ2-5; v_call: TRBV7-2; cdr3_nt: TGTGCCAGCAGCTCTCAGAGGGCTAGCGGAGAGACCCAGTACTTC; cdr3_aa: CASSSQRASGETQYF
d_call: NA; clone_size: NA; j_call: TRBJ2-7; v_call: TRBV5-4; cdr3_nt: TGTGCCAGCAGTACATCCGGGACACTTTTTGACGAGCAGTACTTC; cdr3_aa: CASSTSGTLFDEQYF
d_call: NA; clone_size: once; j_call: TRBJ1-6; v_call: TRBV19; cdr3_nt: TGTGCCAGTAGTATAGACAGGGCGCCCGGATCACCCCTCCACTTT; cdr3_aa: CASSIDRAPGSPLHF
d_call: TRBD1; clone_size: NA; j_call: TRBJ2-1; v_call: TRBV7-8; cdr3_nt: TGTGCCAGCAGCCCCGGGACAGGGTTTAAGGATGAGCAGTTCTTC; cdr3_aa: CASSPGTGFKDEQFF
d_call: NA; clone_size: NA; j_call: TRBJ2-2; v_call: TRBV19; cdr3_nt: TGTGCCAGTAAGGATGGGAGACAGGTAACGTCCGGGGAGCTGTTTTTT; cdr3_aa: CASKDGRQVTSGELFF
d_call: TRBD1; clone_size: NA; j_call: TRBJ1-4; v_call: TRBV3-1/TRBV3-2; cdr3_nt: TGTGCCAGCAGCCCGACGATTACAGGGGACTCGTTTTTT; cdr3_aa: CASSPTITGDSFF
d_call: NA; clone_size: NA; j_call: TRBJ1-6; v_call: TRBV19; cdr3_nt: TGTGCCAGTACCACGACAGGCACGCCAAATTCACCCCTCCACTTT; cdr3_aa: CASTTTGTPNSPLHF
d_call: TRBD1; clone_size: NA; j_call: TRBJ1-2; v_call: TRBV12-3/TRBV12-4; cdr3_nt: TGTGCCAGCACCCCCGGGACAGTGCATGGCTACACCTTC; cdr3_aa: CASTPGTVHGYTF
d_call: NA; clone_size: NA; j_call: TRBJ2-4; v_call: TRBV5-4; cdr3_nt: TGTGCCAGCAGCTTGTCCCTAGGGATTCAGTACTTC; cdr3_aa: CASSLSLGIQYF
d_call: NA; clone_size: NA; j_call: TRBJ1-2; v_call: TRBV7-9; cdr3_nt: TGTGCCAGCAGCGGCGGGGTACTTGATGGCTACACCTTC; cdr3_aa: CASSGGVLDGYTF
d_call: TRBD2; clone_size: once; j_call: TRBJ2-3; v_call: TRBV3-1/TRBV3-2; cdr3_nt: TGTGCCAGCAGCCCTGTAGCGGGGGGGCCCGACGGTAATACGCAGTATTTT; cdr3_aa: CASSPVAGGPDGNTQYF
d_call: NA; clone_size: NA; j_call: TRBJ2-3; v_call: TRBV2; cdr3_nt: TGTGCCAGCAGCGCAGGGGTGGATACGCAGTATTTT; cdr3_aa: CASSAGVDTQYF
d_call: NA; clone_size: once; j_call: TRBJ1-5; v_call: TRBV27; cdr3_nt: TGTGCCAGCAGCCCCCAGGGGTTCAATCAGCCCCAGCATTTT; cdr3_aa: CASSPQGFNQPQHF
d_call: TRBD1; clone_size: NA; j_call: TRBJ1-5; v_call: TRBV5-1; cdr3_nt: TGCGCCAGCAGCCCCACAGGGGATAGCAATCAGCCCCAGCATTTT; cdr3_aa: CASSPTGDSNQPQHF
d_call: NA; clone_size: NA; j_call: TRBJ2-7; v_call: TRBV4-2; cdr3_nt: TGTGCCAGCAGCCAAGACGCAGAACAGGGATTCTACGAGCAGTACTTC; cdr3_aa: CASSQDAEQGFYEQYF
d_call: NA; clone_size: NA; j_call: TRBJ2-1; v_call: TRBV3-1/TRBV3-2; cdr3_nt: TGTGCCAGCAGCCAAGATCCGGGATGGGGTGAGCAGTTCTTC; cdr3_aa: CASSQDPGWGEQFF
d_call: NA; clone_size: NA; j_call: TRBJ1-5; v_call: TRBV7-2; cdr3_nt: TGTGCCAGCAGCACCGGCGGGGCTGGTCAGCCCCAGCATTTT; cdr3_aa: CASSTGGAGQPQHF
d_call: NA; clone_size: NA; j_call: TRBJ1-1; v_call: TRBV18; cdr3_nt: TGTGCCAGCTCACCAGGAGTGGCGGGGTTTGAAGCTTTCTTT; cdr3_aa: CASSPGVAGFEAFF
d_call: NA; clone_size: NA; j_call: TRBJ1-2; v_call: TRBV19; cdr3_nt: TGTGCCAGTAGCGTGGAAAAGGGGCGCGGCTATGGCTACACCTTC; cdr3_aa: CASSVEKGRGYGYTF
d_call: NA; clone_size: NA; j_call: TRBJ2-2; v_call: TRBV27; cdr3_nt: TGTGCCAGCAGTTTGGTATGGGGCACCGGGGAGCTGTTTTTT; cdr3_aa: CASSLVWGTGELFF